The 9 T cell receptor beta chains in this list originate from one sample, sequenced in a study of shared T cell receptors in the human thymus. Measured with immunoSEQ multiplex PCR; TCRdb has only the in-frame clones, and not every one. The table lists 700,000 to 750,000 clones, 70% to 90% of them singletons. These data were also reused for a study on human thymus T cells.

Sequencing was performed on thymocytes. The receptor set was obtained from a girl less than two years old with a congenital heart defect.

The CDR3 bases are TGTGCCAGCAGCTCCCTTGTCCCCACAGATACGCAGTATTTT. Translating gives CASSSLVPTDTQYF. The chain employs TRBV11-2 and TRBJ2-3; D gene unclear. Between the trimmed V and J ends, which lost 4 bases and 2 bases, there was a span of 10 bases. Germline assignment: CDR1 SGHAT and CDR2 FQNNGV. The CDR3 is 14 amino acids.

This sequence joins TRBV5-4 and TRBJ2-7; 7 bases are a match to TRBD2. Looked up from germline, CDR1 is SGHNT and CDR2 is YYREEE (reference sequence). This CDR3 contains 16 residues. Losses at the gene ends were 4 bases for V and 2 bases for J; bases not matched to a gene: 12. The CDR3 sequence is CASSPRGGYTPYEQYF. DNA of the CDR3: TGTGCCAGCAGCCCCCGGGGAGGGTATACCCCCTACGAGCAGTACTTC.

The chain couples TRBV18 to TRBJ1-1, with 9 bases lining up with TRBD1. In germline, CDR1 is KGHSH, CDR2 LQKENI. The CDR3 has 15 residues. V lost 8 bases to trimming and J lost 0 bases; unmatched junction nucleotides: 7. The CDR3 nucleotides are TGTGCCAGCCACACATGGGACAGGGTGAACACTGAAGCTTTCTTT. This codes for CASHTWDRVNTEAFF.

This chain joins TRBV9 and TRBJ1-1; weak D call: TRBD1 (6 bases). V was cut by 4 bases and J by 1 base, with 14 bases left in between. This CDR3 has 15 residues. In germline, CDR1 is SGDLS, CDR2 YYNGEE. The CDR3 sequence is CASSTRQTGNTEAFF. The CDR3 bases are TGTGCCAGCAGCACCCGTCAGACAGGGAACACTGAAGCTTTCTTT.

The genes are TRBV7-9 and TRBJ2-7, with D unresolved. V was trimmed by 1 base and J by 1 base, leaving 8 bases between them. This CDR3 is 14 amino acids long. Germline V gene sequence: CDR1 SEHNR, CDR2 FQNEAQ (reference sequence). CDR3 DNA: TGTGCCAGCAGCTTAGAACAGCTTTCCTACGAGCAGTACTTC. Translating gives CASSLEQLSYEQYF.

The V gene is TRBV5-4, the J gene TRBJ1-5; 10 bases fit TRBD1. With V trimmed by 3 bases and J by 5 bases, 5 bases remained unmatched. This CDR3 has 15 residues. Per the germline V gene, CDR1 is SGHNT and CDR2 is YYREEE (reference sequence). The CDR3 loop reads CASSYGQGVDQPQHF. The CDR3 bases are TGTGCCAGCAGCTACGGACAGGGGGTTGATCAGCCCCAGCATTTT.

This sequence joins TRBV5-8 and TRBJ1-1; a possible D gene is TRBD1 (5 bases). The germline V gene encodes CDR1 SGHTS and CDR2 YDEGEE. V was pared by 3 bases and J by 1 base, with 19 bases between. The CDR3 is made up of 17 amino acids. CDR3 sequence: CASSSRWRQKGNTEAFF. CDR3 DNA: TGTGCCAGCAGCTCGCGTTGGAGACAGAAGGGGAACACTGAAGCTTTCTTT.

The V gene is TRBV6-5, the J gene TRBJ2-7; possibly TRBD2 for D (5 bases). Looked up from germline, CDR1 is MNHEY and CDR2 is SVGAGI. V shed 8 bases and J shed 1 base, with 9 bases lying between them. The CDR3 loop spans 12 amino acids. CDR3 nucleotide sequence: TGTGCCAGCTGGGAGCGATCCTACGAGCAGTACTTC. Its translation is CASWERSYEQYF.

The chain is built from TRBV9 and TRBJ1-1; 8 nucleotides line up with TRBD1. CDR3 length: 14 amino acids. Trimming removed 4 bases from V and 11 bases from J; junction bases left unmatched: 13. Per the germline V gene, CDR1 is SGDLS and CDR2 is YYNGEE. In DNA form, the CDR3 reads TGTGCCAGCAGCTCAAACTACAGGGGGATCGGGGCTTTCTTT. This encodes CASSSNYRGIGAFF. Using reference TRBV9 and TRBJ1-1 for the parts outside the CDR3, the full variable domain is DSGVTQTPKHLITATGQRVTLRCSPRSGDLSVYWYQQSLDQGLQFLIQYYNGEERAKGNILERFSAQQFPDLHSELNLSSLELGDSALYFCASSSNYRGIGAFFGQGTRLTVV.